The clone carrying this T cell receptor (beta chain) was detected many times. Its antigen is unidentified. Via MiXCR, TCRdb re-called the PCR reads, giving one row per CDR3 protein. The repertoire has roughly 320,000 distinct CDR3 sequences, around a fifth of them found once; the top ten carry about 0.81%. This sample was included in a study of molecular identifiers for immune sequencing clone quantification. Study findings and constraints: Effector cells kept over 99% of their molecules in clones above 20 RNA copies, while naive cells kept under 1% there.

CDR1 and CDR2 (germline): MGHDK, SYGVNS. The CDR3 consists of 15 residues. Deletions cut 4 bases from V and 4 bases from J, with 16 bases between. Material: naive CD8+ T cells from blood, with Jurkat cell RNA spiked in. Regarding subset: FACS-sorted CD8+CD4-CCR7+CD45RA+ naive T cells. The sequence derives from a human donor in good health. Some libraries in this study had Jurkat cell RNA spiked in. The rearrangement uses TRBV25-1 and TRBJ1-1; D is unclear. CDR3 DNA sequence: TGTGCCAGCAGTGGAAACAGTCTATTTAGCACTGAAGCTTTCTTT. This encodes CASSGNSLFSTEAFF.